This TCR beta chain was profiled in a study of T cell clones after liver transplantation. V lost 0 bases to trimming and J lost 5 bases; unmatched junction nucleotides: 9. Germline V gene sequence: CDR1 SNHLY, CDR2 FYNNEI. The length of the CDR3 is 16 residues. Method: immunoSEQ multiplex PCR; TCRdb's copy keeps in-frame clones and lacks some. This sample has 55,000 to 70,000 clones, with 80% to 95% found just once. The TCR comes from a human patient who received a liver transplant. The T cells may come from the graft donor. The gene calls are TRBV2 and TRBJ2-7, with 8 bases that match TRBD2. The sample was CD4+ T cells from blood, taken approximately 25 months after liver transplant. The CDR3 protein is CASSEAYGGTRHEQYF. The CDR3 region has the DNA TGTGCCAGCAGTGAAGCCTACGGCGGGACTAGACACGAGCAGTACTTC.